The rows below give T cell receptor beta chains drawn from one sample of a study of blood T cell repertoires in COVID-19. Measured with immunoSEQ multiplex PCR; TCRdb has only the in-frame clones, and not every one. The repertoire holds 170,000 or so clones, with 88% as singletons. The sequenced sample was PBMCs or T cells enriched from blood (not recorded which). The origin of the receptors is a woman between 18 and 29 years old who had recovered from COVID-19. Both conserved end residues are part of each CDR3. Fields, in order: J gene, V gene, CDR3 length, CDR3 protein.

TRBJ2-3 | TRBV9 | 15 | CASSVAGGSTDTQYF
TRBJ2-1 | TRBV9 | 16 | CASSTRTSGVHNEQFF
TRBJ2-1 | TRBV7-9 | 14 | CASRRSLSYNEQFF
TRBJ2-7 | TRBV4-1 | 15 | CASSHGTTRPYEQYF
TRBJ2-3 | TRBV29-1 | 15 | CSVLAGSTSTDTQYF
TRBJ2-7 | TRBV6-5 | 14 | CASSPGGKTYEQYF
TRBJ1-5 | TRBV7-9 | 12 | CASSPGDQAQHF
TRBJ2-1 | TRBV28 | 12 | CASSRGGNEQFF
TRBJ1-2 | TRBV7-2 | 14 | CASSLADRVDGYTF
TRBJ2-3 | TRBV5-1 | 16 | CASSLNAGMSTDTQYF
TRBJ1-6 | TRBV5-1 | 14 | CASSLADSISPLHF
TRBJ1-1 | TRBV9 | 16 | CASSPQRSGVGTEAFF
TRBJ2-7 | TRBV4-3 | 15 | CASSHSDRGDYEQYF
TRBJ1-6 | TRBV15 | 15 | CATSSRTGTNSPLHF
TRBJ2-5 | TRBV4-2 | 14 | CASSQVETGETQYF
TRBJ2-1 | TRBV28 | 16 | CASSAALAGSRNEQFF
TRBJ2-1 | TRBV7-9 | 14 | CASVLGQTYNEQFF
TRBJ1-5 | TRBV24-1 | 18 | CATSEGDRASHSNQPQHF
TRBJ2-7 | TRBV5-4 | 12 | CASSLYPGAPYF
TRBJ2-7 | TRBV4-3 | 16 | CASSQDYRGLGSEQYF
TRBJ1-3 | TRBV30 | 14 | CAWSGGQAGNTIYF
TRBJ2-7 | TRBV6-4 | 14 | CASSVSPGGYEQYF
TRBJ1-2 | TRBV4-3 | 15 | CASSQEASGYYGYTF
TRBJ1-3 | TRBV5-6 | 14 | CASSLAGVGNTIYF
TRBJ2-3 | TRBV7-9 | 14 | CASSLVLFTDTQYF
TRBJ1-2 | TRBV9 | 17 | CASSVGAQEGPIYGYTF
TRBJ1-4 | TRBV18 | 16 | CASSPGAGTDNEKLFF
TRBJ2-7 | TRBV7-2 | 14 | CASSLIYSSYEQYF
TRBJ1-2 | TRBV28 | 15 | CASSPPSVTGYGYTF
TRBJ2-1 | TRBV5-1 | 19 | CASSWRTSGSTLDYNEQFF
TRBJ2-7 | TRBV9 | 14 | CASSVAGGHYEQYF
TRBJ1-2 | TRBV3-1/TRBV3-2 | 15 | CASSQEGGEGPSYTF